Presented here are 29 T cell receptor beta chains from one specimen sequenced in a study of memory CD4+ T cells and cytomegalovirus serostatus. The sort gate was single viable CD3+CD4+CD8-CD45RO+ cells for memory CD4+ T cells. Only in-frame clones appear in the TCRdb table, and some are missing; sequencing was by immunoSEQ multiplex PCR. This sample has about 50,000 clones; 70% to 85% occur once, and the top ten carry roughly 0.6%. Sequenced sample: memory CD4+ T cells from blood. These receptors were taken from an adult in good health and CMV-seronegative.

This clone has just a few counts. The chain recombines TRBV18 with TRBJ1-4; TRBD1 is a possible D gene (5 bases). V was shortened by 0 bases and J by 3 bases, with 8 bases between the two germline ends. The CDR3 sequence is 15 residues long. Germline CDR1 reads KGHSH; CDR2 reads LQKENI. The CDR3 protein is CASSPPGTANEKLFF. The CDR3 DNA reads TGTGCCAGCTCACCACCGGGGACGGCTAATGAAAAACTGTTTTTT.

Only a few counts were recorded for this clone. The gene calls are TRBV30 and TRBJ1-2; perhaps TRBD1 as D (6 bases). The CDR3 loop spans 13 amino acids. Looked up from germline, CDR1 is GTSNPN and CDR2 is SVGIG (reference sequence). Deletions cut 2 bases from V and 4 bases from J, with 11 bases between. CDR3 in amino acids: CAWSLGQSYGYTF. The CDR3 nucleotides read TGTGCCTGGAGTCTAGGACAGAGCTATGGCTACACCTTC.

CDR3 nucleotide sequence: TGCGCCAGCAGCCTGGGACGGGATAACCACTACGAGCAGTACTTC. The encoded protein is CASSLGRDNHYEQYF. This chain links TRBV5-1 with TRBJ2-7; D is possibly TRBD1 or TRBD2 (5 bases each). In germline, CDR1 is SGHRS, CDR2 YFSETQ. This CDR3 is built from 15 residues. With 4 bases removed from V and 3 bases from J, the gap between germline ends came to 17 bases.

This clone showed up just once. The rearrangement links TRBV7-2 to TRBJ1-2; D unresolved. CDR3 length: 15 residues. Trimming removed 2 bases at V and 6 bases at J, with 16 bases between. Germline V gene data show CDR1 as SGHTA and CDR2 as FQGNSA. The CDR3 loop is CASSLTMGGWDGYTF. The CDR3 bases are TGTGCCAGCAGCTTAACTATGGGAGGGTGGGATGGCTACACCTTC.

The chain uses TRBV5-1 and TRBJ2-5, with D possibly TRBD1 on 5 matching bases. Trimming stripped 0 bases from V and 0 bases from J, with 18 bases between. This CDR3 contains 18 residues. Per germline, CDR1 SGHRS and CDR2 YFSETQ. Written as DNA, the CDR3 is TGCGCCAGCAGCTTGGTAGCACCTACGACAGTGTACCAAGAGACCCAGTACTTC. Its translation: CASSLVAPTTVYQETQYF. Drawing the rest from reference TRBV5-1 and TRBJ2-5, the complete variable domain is KAGVTQTPRYLIKTRGQQVTLSCSPISGHRSVSWYQQTPGQGLQFLFEYFSETQRNKGNFPGRFSGRQFSNSRSEMNVSTLELGDSALYLCASSLVAPTTVYQETQYFGPGTRLLVL.

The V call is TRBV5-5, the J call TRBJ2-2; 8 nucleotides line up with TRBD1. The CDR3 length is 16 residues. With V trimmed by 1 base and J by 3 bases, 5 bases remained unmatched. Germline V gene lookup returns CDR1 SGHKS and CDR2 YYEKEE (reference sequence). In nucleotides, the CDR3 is TGTGCCAGCAGCTTGTGGGTGACAGGGGACACCGGGGAGCTGTTTTTT. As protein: CASSLWVTGDTGELFF.

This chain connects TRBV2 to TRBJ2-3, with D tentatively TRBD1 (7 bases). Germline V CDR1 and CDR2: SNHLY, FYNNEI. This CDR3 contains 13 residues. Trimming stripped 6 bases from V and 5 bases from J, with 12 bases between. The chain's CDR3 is CASREQGGDTQYF. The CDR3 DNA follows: TGTGCCAGCAGGGAGCAGGGGGGAGATACGCAGTATTTT.

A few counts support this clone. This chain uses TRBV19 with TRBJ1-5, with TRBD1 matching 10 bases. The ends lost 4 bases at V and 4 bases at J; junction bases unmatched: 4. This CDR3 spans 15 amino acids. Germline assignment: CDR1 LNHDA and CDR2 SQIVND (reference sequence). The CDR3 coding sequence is TGTGCCAGTAGTAAGACAGGGGGCTTGAATCAGCCCCAGCATTTT. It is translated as CASSKTGGLNQPQHF.

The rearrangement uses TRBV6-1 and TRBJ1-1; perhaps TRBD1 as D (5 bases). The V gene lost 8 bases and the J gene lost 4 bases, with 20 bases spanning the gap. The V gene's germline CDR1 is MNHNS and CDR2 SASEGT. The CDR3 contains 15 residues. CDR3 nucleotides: TGTGCCAGCCTCCACCTGTCAGGGATGGCCACTGAAGCTTTCTTT. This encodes CASLHLSGMATEAFF.

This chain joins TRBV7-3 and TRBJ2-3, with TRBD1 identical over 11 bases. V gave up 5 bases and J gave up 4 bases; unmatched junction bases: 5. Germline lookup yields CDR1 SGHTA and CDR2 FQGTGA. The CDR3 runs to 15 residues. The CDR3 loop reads CASSVGQGASDTQYF. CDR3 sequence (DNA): TGTGCCAGCAGCGTAGGACAGGGGGCGTCAGATACGCAGTATTTT.

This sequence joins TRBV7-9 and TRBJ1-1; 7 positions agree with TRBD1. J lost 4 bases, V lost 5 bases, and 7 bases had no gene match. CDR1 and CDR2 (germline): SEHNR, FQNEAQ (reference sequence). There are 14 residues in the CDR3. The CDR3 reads CASSRWTGGTEAFF. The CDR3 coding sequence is TGTGCCAGCAGCCGTTGGACAGGCGGCACTGAAGCTTTCTTT.

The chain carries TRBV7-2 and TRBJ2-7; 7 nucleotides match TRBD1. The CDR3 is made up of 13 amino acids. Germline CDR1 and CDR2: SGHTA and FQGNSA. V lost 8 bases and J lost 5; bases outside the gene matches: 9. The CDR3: CASGRGQLNEQYF. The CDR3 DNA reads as TGTGCCAGCGGTCGGGGACAGCTAAACGAGCAGTACTTC.

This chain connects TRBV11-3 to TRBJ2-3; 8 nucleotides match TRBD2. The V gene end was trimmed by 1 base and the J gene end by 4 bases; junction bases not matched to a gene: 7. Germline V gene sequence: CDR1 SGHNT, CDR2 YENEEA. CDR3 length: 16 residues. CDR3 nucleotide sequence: TGTGCCAGCAGCTTAGGAGCGGGGGCCGAGGCAGATACGCAGTATTTT. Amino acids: CASSLGAGAEADTQYF.

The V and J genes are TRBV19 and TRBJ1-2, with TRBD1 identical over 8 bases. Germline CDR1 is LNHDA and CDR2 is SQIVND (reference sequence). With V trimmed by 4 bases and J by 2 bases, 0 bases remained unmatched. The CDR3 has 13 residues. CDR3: CASSRDRNYGYTF. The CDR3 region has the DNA TGTGCCAGTAGTAGGGACAGGAACTATGGCTACACCTTC. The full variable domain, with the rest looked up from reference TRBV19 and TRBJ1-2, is DGGITQSPKYLFRKEGQNVTLSCEQNLNHDAMYWYRQDPGQGLRLIYYSQIVNDFQKGDIAEGYSVSREKKESFPLTVTSAQKNPTAFYLCASSRDRNYGYTFGSGTRLTVV.

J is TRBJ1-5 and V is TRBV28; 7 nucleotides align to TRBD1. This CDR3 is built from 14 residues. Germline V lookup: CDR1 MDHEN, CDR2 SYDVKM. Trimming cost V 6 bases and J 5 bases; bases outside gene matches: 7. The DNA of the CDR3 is TGTGCCAGCAGAGAACGGGACAGTTATCAGCCCCAGCATTTT. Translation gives CASRERDSYQPQHF.

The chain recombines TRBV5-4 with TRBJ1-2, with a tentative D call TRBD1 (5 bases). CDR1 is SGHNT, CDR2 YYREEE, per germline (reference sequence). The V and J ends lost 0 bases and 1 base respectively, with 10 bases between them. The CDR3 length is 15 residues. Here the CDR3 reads CASSLEQAFNYGYTF. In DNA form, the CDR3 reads TGTGCCAGCAGCTTGGAACAGGCGTTTAACTATGGCTACACCTTC.

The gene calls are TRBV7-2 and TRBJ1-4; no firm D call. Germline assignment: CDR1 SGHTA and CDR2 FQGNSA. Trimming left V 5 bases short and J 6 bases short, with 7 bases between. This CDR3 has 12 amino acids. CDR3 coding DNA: TGTGCCAGCAGCGCGGCCTATGAAAAACTGTTTTTT. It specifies CASSAAYEKLFF.

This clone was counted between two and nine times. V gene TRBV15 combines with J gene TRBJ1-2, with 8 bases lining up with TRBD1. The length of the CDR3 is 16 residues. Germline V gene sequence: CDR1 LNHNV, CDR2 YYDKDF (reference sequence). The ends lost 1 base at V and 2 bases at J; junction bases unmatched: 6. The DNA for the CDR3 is TGTGCCACCAGCAGAGTAGGAGGACAGGGCAACTATGGCTACACCTTC. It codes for CATSRVGGQGNYGYTF.

DNA of the CDR3: TGCGCCAGCAGCTCGAGCGGGGGGGCGTACAATGAGCAGTTCTTC. As protein: CASSSSGGAYNEQFF. The chain joins TRBV5-1 to TRBJ2-1; TRBD2 matches 10 bases. V dropped 3 bases and J dropped 4; count of bases not matched to a gene: 4. This CDR3 spans 15 amino acids. CDR1 and CDR2 (germline): SGHRS, YFSETQ.

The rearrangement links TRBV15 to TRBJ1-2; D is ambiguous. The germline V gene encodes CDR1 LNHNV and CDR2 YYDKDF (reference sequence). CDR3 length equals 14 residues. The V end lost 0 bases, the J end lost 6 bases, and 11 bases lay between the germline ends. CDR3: CATSRDAFSDGYTF. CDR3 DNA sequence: TGTGCCACCAGCAGAGATGCATTCTCGGATGGCTACACCTTC.

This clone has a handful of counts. The chain's CDR3 is CASSLAGVNEKLFF. CDR3 DNA sequence: TGTGCCAGCAGTTTAGCAGGGGTTAATGAAAAACTGTTTTTT. The chain is built from TRBV28 and TRBJ1-4, with D possibly TRBD1 on 6 matching bases. The V end lost 2 bases, the J end lost 4 bases, and 8 bases lay between the germline ends. Germline CDR1 and CDR2: MDHEN and SYDVKM. The CDR3 totals 14 residues.

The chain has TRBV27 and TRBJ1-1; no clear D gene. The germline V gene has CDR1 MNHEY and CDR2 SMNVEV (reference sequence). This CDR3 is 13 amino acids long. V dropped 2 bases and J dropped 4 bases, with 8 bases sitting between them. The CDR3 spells CASSLRLVTEAFF. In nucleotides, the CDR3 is TGTGCCAGCAGTTTACGTTTGGTCACTGAAGCTTTCTTT.

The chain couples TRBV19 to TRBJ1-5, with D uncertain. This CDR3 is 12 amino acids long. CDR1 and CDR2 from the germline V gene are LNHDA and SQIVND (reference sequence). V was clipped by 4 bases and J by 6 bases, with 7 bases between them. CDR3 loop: CASSTRVQPQHF. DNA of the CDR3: TGTGCCAGTAGTACTAGGGTTCAGCCCCAGCATTTT. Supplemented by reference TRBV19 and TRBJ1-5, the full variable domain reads DGGITQSPKYLFRKEGQNVTLSCEQNLNHDAMYWYRQDPGQGLRLIYYSQIVNDFQKGDIAEGYSVSREKKESFPLTVTSAQKNPTAFYLCASSTRVQPQHFGDGTRLSIL.

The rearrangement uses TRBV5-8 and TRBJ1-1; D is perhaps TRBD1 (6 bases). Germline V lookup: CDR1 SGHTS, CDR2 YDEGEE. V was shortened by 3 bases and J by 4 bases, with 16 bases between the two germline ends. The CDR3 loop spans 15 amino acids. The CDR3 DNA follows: TGTGCCAGCAGCTCACTACCCACAGGGAGCACTGAAGCTTTCTTT. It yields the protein CASSSLPTGSTEAFF.

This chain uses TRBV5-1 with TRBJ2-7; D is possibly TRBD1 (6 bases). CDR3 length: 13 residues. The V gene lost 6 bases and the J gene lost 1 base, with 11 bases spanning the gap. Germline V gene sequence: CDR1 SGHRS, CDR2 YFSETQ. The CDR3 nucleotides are TGCGCCAGCAAACCGACAGGTTCCTACGAGCAGTACTTC. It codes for CASKPTGSYEQYF. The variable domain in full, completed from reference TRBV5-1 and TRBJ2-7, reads KAGVTQTPRYLIKTRGQQVTLSCSPISGHRSVSWYQQTPGQGLQFLFEYFSETQRNKGNFPGRFSGRQFSNSRSEMNVSTLELGDSALYLCASKPTGSYEQYFGPGTRLTVT.

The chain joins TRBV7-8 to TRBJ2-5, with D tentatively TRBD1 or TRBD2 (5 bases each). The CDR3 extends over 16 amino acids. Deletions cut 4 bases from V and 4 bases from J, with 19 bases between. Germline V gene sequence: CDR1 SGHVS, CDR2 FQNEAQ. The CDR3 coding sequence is TGTGCCAGCAGCTCAACCGGGGACGGAAAGGGAGAGACCCAGTACTTC. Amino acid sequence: CASSSTGDGKGETQYF.

The CDR3 nucleotides read TGTGCCAGCAGCTTGCTTAGCGGGGGGGAGACCCAGTACTTC. Its protein product is CASSLLSGGETQYF. The rearrangement links TRBV13 to TRBJ2-5; 10 positions match TRBD2. The CDR3 covers 14 residues. The germline V gene has CDR1 PRHDT and CDR2 FYEKMQ (reference sequence). Losses at the gene ends were 3 bases for V and 5 bases for J; bases not matched to a gene: 3.

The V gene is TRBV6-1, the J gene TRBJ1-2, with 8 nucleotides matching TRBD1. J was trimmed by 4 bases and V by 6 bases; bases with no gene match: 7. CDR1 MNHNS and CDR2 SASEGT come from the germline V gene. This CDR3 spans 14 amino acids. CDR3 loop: CASRAQGAGYGYTF. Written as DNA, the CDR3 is TGTGCCAGCAGGGCCCAGGGGGCAGGCTATGGCTACACCTTC.

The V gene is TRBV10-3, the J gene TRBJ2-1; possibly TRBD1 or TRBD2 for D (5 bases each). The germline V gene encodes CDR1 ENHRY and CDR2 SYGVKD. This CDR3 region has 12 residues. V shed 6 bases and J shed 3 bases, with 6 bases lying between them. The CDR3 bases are TGTGCCATCAGGGGGGACTACAATGAGCAGTTCTTC. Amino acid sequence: CAIRGDYNEQFF.